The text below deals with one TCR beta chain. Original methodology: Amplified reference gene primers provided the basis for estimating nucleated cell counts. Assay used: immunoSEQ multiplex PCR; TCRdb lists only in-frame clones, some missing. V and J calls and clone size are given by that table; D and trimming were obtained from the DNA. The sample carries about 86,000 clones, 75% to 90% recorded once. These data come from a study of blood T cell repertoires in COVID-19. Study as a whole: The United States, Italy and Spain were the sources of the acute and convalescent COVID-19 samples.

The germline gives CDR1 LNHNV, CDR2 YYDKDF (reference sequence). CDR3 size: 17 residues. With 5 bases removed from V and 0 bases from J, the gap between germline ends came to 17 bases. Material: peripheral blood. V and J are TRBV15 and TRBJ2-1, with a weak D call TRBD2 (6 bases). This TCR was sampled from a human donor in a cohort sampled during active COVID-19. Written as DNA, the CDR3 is TGTGCCACCAGCGCCCAGTGGGGGGAGAGCTCCTACAATGAGCAGTTCTTC. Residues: CATSAQWGESSYNEQFF.